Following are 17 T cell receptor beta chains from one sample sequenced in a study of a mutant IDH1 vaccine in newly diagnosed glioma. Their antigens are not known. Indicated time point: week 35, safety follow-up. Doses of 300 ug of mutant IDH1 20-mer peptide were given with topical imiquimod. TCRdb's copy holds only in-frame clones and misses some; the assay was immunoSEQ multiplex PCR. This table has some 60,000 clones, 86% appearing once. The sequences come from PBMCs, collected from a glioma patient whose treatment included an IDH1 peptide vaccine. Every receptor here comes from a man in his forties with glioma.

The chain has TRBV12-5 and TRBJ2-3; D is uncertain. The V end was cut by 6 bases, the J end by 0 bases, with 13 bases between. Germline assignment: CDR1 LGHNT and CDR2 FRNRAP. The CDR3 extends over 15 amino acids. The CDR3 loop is CASGGWRFSTDTQYF. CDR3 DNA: TGTGCTAGTGGCGGATGGCGGTTTAGCACAGATACGCAGTATTTT.

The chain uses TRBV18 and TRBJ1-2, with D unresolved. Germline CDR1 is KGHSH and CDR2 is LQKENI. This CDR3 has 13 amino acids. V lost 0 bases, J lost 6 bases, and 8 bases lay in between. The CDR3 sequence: CASSPPLRDGYTF. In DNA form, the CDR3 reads TGTGCCAGCTCACCACCTTTGAGAGATGGCTACACCTTC. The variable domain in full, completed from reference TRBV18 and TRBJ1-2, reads NAGVMQNPRHLVRRRGQEARLRCSPMKGHSHVYWYRQLPEEGLKFMVYLQKENIIDESGMPKERFSAEFPKEGPSILRIQQVVRGDSAAYFCASSPPLRDGYTFGSGTRLTVV.

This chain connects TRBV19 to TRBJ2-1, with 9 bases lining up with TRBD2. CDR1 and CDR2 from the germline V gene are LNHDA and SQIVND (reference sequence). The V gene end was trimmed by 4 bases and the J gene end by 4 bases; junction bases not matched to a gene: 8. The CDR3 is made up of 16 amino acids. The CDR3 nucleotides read TGTGCCAGTAGTACGGTAGCGGGAGACATATACAATGAGCAGTTCTTC. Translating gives CASSTVAGDIYNEQFF.

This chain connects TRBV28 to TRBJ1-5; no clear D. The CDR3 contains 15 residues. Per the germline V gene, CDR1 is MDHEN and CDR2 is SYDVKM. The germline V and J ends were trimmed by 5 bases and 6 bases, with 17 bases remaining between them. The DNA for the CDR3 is TGTGCCAGCAGTCCCGGGCAGACGGGCAGTCAGCCCCAGCATTTT. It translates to CASSPGQTGSQPQHF.

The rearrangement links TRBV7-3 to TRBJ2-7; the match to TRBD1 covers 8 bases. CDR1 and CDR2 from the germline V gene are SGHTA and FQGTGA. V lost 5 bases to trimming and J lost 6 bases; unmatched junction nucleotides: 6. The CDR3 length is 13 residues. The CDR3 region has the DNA TGTGCCAGCAGCCCCGCCAGGGGGCGCGAGCAGTACTTC. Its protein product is CASSPARGREQYF.

In DNA, the CDR3 is TGTGCCAGCAGCCCTCCGACGGACTATACCGGGGAGCTGTTTTTT. It yields the protein CASSPPTDYTGELFF. V usage is TRBV9 and J usage is TRBJ2-2, with a possible D match to TRBD2 (6 bases). Per the germline V gene, CDR1 is SGDLS and CDR2 is YYNGEE. The CDR3 runs to 15 residues. V was cut by 4 bases and J by 5 bases, with 15 bases left in between.

The CDR3: CASSLGQGQETQYF. The CDR3 region has the DNA TGCGCCAGCAGCCTTGGACAGGGTCAAGAGACCCAGTACTTC. The gene calls are TRBV4-1 and TRBJ2-5; 8 bases are shared with TRBD1. The CDR3 length is 14 residues. Trimming removed 4 bases from V and 2 bases from J; junction bases left unmatched: 3. The germline V gene encodes CDR1 MGHRA and CDR2 YSYEKL.

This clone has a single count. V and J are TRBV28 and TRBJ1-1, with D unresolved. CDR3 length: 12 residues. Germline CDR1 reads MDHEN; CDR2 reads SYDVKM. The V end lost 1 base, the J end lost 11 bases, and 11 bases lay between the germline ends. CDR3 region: CASSLSAMVAFF. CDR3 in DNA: TGTGCCAGCAGTTTATCGGCCATGGTGGCTTTCTTT.

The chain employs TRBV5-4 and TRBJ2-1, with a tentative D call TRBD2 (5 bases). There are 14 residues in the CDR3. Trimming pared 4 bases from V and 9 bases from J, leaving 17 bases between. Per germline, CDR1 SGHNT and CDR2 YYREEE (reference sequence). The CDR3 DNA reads TGTGCCAGCAGCGATCCAGCGGCGACATTTGAGCAGTTCTTC. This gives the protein CASSDPAATFEQFF. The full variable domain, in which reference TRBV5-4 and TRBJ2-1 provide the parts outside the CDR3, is ETGVTQSPTHLIKTRGQQVTLRCSSQSGHNTVSWYQQALGQGPQFIFQYYREEENGRGNFPPRFSGLQFPNYSSELNVNALELDDSALYLCASSDPAATFEQFFGPGTRLTVL.

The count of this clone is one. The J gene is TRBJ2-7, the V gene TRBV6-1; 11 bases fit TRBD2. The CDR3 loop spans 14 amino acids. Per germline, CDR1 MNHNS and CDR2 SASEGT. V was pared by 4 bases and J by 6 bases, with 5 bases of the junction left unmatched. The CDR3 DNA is TGTGCCAGCAGTGGAACTAGCGGGAGTGGCGAGCAGTACTTC. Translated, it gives CASSGTSGSGEQYF.

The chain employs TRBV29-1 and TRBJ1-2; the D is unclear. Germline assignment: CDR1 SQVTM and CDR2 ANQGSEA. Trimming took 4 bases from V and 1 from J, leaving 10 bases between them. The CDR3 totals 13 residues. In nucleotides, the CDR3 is TGCAGCGTTGTAAACACCTTTAACTATGGCTACACCTTC. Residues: CSVVNTFNYGYTF.

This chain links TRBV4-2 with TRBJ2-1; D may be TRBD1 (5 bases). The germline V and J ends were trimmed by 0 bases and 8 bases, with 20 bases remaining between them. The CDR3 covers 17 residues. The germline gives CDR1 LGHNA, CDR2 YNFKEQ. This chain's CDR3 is CASSQEGGLLGQYEQFF. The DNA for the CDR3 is TGTGCCAGCAGCCAAGAGGGCGGCCTGCTTGGACAATATGAGCAGTTCTTC.

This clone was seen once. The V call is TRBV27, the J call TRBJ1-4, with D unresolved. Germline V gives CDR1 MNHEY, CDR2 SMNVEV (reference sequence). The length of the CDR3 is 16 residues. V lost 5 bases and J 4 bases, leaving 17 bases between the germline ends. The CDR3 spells CASSPAPVKINEKLFF. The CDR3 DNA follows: TGTGCCAGCAGTCCGGCCCCAGTAAAGATTAATGAAAAACTGTTTTTT. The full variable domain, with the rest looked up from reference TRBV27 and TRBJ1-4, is EAQVTQNPRYLITVTGKKLTVTCSQNMNHEYMSWYRQDPGLGLRQIYYSMNVEVTDKGDVPEGYKVSRKEKRNFPLILESPSPNQTSLYFCASSPAPVKINEKLFFGSGTQLSVL.

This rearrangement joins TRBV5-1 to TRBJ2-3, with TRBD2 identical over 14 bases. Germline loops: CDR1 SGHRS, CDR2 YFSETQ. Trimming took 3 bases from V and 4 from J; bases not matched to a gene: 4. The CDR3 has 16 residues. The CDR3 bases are TGCGCCAGCAGCTCCCGACTAGCGGGGGGGGCAGATACGCAGTATTTT. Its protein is CASSSRLAGGADTQYF.

CDR3 protein: CASSIWGPANTGELFF. The CDR3 coding sequence is TGTGCCAGTAGTATTTGGGGACCCGCGAACACCGGGGAGCTGTTTTTT. This sequence joins TRBV19 and TRBJ2-2, with D perhaps assigned TRBD1 or TRBD2 (5 bases each). Germline V gene data show CDR1 as LNHDA and CDR2 as SQIVND (reference sequence). The CDR3 runs 16 residues. Trimming shortened V by 3 bases and J by 0 bases, and 11 bases separated the two germline ends.

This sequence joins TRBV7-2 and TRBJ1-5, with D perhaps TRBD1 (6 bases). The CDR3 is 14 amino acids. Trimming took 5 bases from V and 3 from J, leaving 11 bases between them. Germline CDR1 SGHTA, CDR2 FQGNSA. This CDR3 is CASSPQGHNQPQHF. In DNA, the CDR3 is TGTGCCAGCAGCCCACAGGGACACAATCAGCCCCAGCATTTT.

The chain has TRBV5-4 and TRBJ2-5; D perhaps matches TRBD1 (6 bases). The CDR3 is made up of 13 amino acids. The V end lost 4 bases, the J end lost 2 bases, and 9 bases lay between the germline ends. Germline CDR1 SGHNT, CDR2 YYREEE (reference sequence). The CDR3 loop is CASSSGQQETQYF. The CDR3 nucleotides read TGTGCCAGCAGCAGCGGACAGCAAGAGACCCAGTACTTC.